This T cell receptor beta chain emerged from a study of T cell responses to AZD1222 COVID-19 vaccine. This CDR3 has 14 residues. V was pared by 2 bases and J by 2 bases, with 3 bases of the junction left unmatched. Germline-derived CDR1 and CDR2 are LNHNV and YYDKDF (reference sequence). TCRdb's copy holds only in-frame clones and misses some; the assay was immunoSEQ multiplex PCR. The sample yields about 100,000 clones, roughly nine tenths seen once. Findings and limits, study-wide: CD4 TCRs covered the whole spike, strongest at regions 160-218 and 743-854. Baseline seropositivity characterized only a handful of AZD1222 recipients.

This clone was counted once. Its antigen remains unknown. The identical CDR3 is also encoded by other nucleotide sequences in the sample. The clonotype was recovered from an adult who received the MenACWY meningococcal vaccine as a control. The sample was peripheral blood, taken 28 days after the second dose of the MenACWY control vaccine. V is TRBV15 and J is TRBJ2-7, with TRBD1 identical over 7 bases. The chain's CDR3 is CATSRRQGAYEQYF. Here the CDR3 DNA reads TGTGCCACCAGCAGAAGGCAGGGGGCCTACGAGCAGTACTTC.